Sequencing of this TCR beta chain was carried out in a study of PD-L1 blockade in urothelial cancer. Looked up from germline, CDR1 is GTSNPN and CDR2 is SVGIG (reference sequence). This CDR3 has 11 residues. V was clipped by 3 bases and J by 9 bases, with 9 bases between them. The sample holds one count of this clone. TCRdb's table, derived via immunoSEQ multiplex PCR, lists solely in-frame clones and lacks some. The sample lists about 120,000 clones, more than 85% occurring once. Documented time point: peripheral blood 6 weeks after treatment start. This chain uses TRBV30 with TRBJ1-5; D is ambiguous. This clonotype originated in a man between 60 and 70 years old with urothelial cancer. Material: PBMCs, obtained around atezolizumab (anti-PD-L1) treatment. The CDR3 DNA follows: TGTGCCTGGAGCGCCTCGGGGCCCCAGCATTTT. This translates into CAWSASGPQHF.